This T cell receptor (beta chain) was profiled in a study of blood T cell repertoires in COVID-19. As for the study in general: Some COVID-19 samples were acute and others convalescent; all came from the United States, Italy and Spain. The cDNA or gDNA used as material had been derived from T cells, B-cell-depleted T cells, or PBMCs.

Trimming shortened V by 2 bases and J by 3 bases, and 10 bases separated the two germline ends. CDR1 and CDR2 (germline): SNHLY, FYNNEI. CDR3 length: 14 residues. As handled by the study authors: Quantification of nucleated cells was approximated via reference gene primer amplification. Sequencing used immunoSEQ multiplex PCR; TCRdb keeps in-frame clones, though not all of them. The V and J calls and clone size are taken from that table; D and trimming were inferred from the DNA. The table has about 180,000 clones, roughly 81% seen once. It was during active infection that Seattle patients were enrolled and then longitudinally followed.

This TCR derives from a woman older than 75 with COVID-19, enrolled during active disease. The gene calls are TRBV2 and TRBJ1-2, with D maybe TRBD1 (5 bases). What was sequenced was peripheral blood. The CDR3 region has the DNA TGTGCCAGCAGTGAAAGGGGCACACACTATGGCTACACCTTC. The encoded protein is CASSERGTHYGYTF.